Each of the 31 T cell receptor beta chains below was sequenced from the same sample in a study of blood T cell repertoires in COVID-19. Measured with immunoSEQ multiplex PCR; TCRdb has only the in-frame clones, and not every one. The sample yields around 220,000 clones, almost 90% seen once. Sequenced material: PBMCs or T cells enriched from blood (not recorded which). The source is a man in his thirties or forties who had been exposed to COVID-19.

V gene TRBV18 combines with J gene TRBJ1-6; D is unclear. CDR1 and CDR2 (germline): KGHSH, LQKENI. The germline V and J ends were trimmed by 2 bases and 10 bases, with 9 bases remaining between them. The CDR3 consists of 13 residues. The CDR3 here is CASSPGTESPLHF. CDR3 coding DNA: TGTGCCAGCTCACCAGGAACGGAGTCACCCCTCCACTTT.

V and J are TRBV5-1 and TRBJ2-5, with 7 bases lining up with TRBD2. The V gene end was trimmed by 2 bases and the J gene end by 1 base; junction bases not matched to a gene: 2. CDR1 and CDR2 from the germline V gene are SGHRS and YFSETQ. CDR3 length equals 14 residues. In nucleotides, the CDR3 is TGCGCCAGCAGCTTAGCGGGGTTCCAAGAGACCCAGTACTTC. It translates to CASSLAGFQETQYF.

This chain joins TRBV7-2 and TRBJ2-3, with a tentative D call TRBD2 (5 bases). V was pared by 4 bases and J by 0 bases, with 14 bases between. Germline CDR1 SGHTA, CDR2 FQGNSA. This CDR3 is built from 16 residues. CDR3 DNA sequence: TGTGCCAGCAGCTCAAGGCGTGGACTCAGCACAGATACGCAGTATTTT. Its translation: CASSSRRGLSTDTQYF.

This chain connects TRBV11-3 to TRBJ2-1, with TRBD1 identical over 9 bases. J gave up 9 bases and V 5 bases, and 8 bases lay outside the gene matches. The CDR3 covers 14 residues. In germline, CDR1 is SGHNT, CDR2 YENEEA. This CDR3 reads CASSHLSQGAEQFF. The DNA for the CDR3 is TGTGCCAGCAGCCACCTATCACAGGGGGCTGAGCAGTTCTTC.

This clone was seen only once. The chain combines TRBV4-2 with TRBJ2-3; maybe TRBD2 (6 bases). This CDR3 contains 18 residues. V lost 4 bases and J 2 bases, leaving 22 bases between the germline ends. CDR1 is LGHNA, CDR2 YNFKEQ, per germline. The DNA for the CDR3 is TGTGCCAGCAGCCGCCTACCGGGGGAAAGGCTGTCCACAGATACGCAGTATTTT. Amino acids: CASSRLPGERLSTDTQYF.

The rearrangement links TRBV3-1 (or the pseudogene TRBV3-2) to TRBJ1-6; 8 bases are shared with TRBD1. CDR1 LGHDT and CDR2 YNNKEL come from the germline V gene (reference sequence). This CDR3 spans 19 amino acids. V was clipped by 4 bases and J by 7 bases; unmatched bases: 18. The CDR3: CASSPNKVIGQGGNSPLHF. The CDR3, as DNA: TGTGCCAGCAGCCCAAATAAGGTGATCGGACAGGGTGGAAATTCACCCCTCCACTTT.

The sample holds one count of this clone. The chain links TRBV9 to TRBJ2-3; a possible D gene is TRBD2 (7 bases). The CDR3 runs to 17 residues. Per the germline V gene, CDR1 is SGDLS and CDR2 is YYNGEE. V lost 1 base and J 6 bases, leaving 21 bases between the germline ends. The CDR3 DNA follows: TGTGCCAGCAGCGTACTCAGTGTTGGGGGGGCCGTGGATACGCAGTATTTT. Translation gives CASSVLSVGGAVDTQYF.

The chain recombines TRBV5-4 with TRBJ2-3; 8 nucleotides line up with TRBD2. CDR1 is SGHNT and CDR2 is YYREEE in the germline V gene (reference sequence). The CDR3 length is 15 residues. The ends lost 4 bases at V and 2 bases at J; junction bases unmatched: 6. CDR3 DNA: TGTGCCAGCAGCCGTAGCGGGGAACTCACAGATACGCAGTATTTT. Encoded protein: CASSRSGELTDTQYF.

The chain uses TRBV4-3 and TRBJ1-1; D is perhaps TRBD1 (6 bases). Looked up from germline, CDR1 is LGHNA and CDR2 is YSLEER. This CDR3 has 17 amino acids. The ends were cut back, 0 bases at V and 1 base at J, with 15 bases in the middle. The CDR3 spells CASSQDGGGAPNTEAFF. For the CDR3, the DNA is TGCGCCAGCAGCCAAGATGGAGGGGGGGCCCCGAACACTGAAGCTTTCTTT.

The chain couples TRBV11-3 to TRBJ2-7, with TRBD1 identical over 7 bases. This CDR3 spans 12 amino acids. V shed 5 bases, J shed 7 bases, and the junction held 5 bases outside the gene matches. CDR1 is SGHNT and CDR2 is YENEEA in the germline V gene. CDR3 region: CASSQGGGEQYF. The DNA of the CDR3 is TGTGCCAGCAGCCAAGGGGGCGGGGAGCAGTACTTC.

This chain links TRBV19 with TRBJ1-1; maybe TRBD1 (5 bases). The CDR3 is 16 amino acids. Germline V gene data show CDR1 as LNHDA and CDR2 as SQIVND (reference sequence). The V end was cut by 5 bases, the J end by 5 bases, with 21 bases between. The CDR3 nucleotides are TGTGCCAGTAGTGGACAACTGAGGAGTGGCGTGACTGAAGCTTTCTTT. Protein: CASSGQLRSGVTEAFF.

The chain has TRBV15 and TRBJ2-1; a weak D match, TRBD2 (5 bases). The CDR3 extends over 15 amino acids. The germline CDR1 and CDR2 sequences are LNHNV and YYDKDF (reference sequence). The V gene lost 3 bases and the J gene lost 0 bases, with 9 bases spanning the gap. CDR3 residues: CATSRGASSYNEQFF. The DNA of the CDR3 is TGTGCCACCAGCAGGGGAGCAAGCTCCTACAATGAGCAGTTCTTC.

In its sample, this clone was seen once. The chain couples TRBV6-5 to TRBJ1-1; no definite D call. Trimming stripped 10 bases from V and 3 bases from J, with 18 bases between. Germline assignment: CDR1 MNHEY and CDR2 SVGAGI. The CDR3 is 14 amino acids. The CDR3 loop is CATRVPGFYTEAFF. As DNA, the CDR3 is TGTGCCACCCGGGTACCCGGGTTTTACACTGAAGCTTTCTTT.

The V and J genes are TRBV21-1 and TRBJ2-3; the table calls TRBD2, which could not be checked here. TRBV21-1 is an annotated pseudogene. The CDR3 is made up of 12 amino acids. The chain's CDR3 is CASSRRVEAQYF. The CDR3 DNA is TGTGCCAGCAGCAGAAGGGTGGAGGCGCAGTATTTT.

The genes are TRBV5-5 and TRBJ2-1; 7 bases map to TRBD1. The V and J ends lost 4 bases and 8 bases, in that order; junction bases with no gene match: 12. The CDR3 has 15 amino acids. The germline gives CDR1 SGHKS, CDR2 YYEKEE (reference sequence). The DNA for the CDR3 is TGTGCCAGCAGCAATAGACAGGGATACGGTTATGAGCAGTTCTTC. It specifies CASSNRQGYGYEQFF.

The J gene is TRBJ1-1, the V gene TRBV18; D gene ambiguous. Trimming removed 1 base at V and 1 base at J, with 7 bases between. Germline V gene lookup returns CDR1 KGHSH and CDR2 LQKENI. The CDR3 is 14 residues long. The CDR3 DNA is TGTGCCAGCTCACCACTTAGACAGAACACTGAAGCTTTCTTT. This gives the protein CASSPLRQNTEAFF.

The rearrangement uses TRBV5-6 and TRBJ1-2; D ambiguous. CDR3 length: 14 residues. In germline, CDR1 is SGHDT, CDR2 YYEEEE. The V and J ends lost 1 base and 0 bases respectively, with 7 bases between them. CDR3 nucleotides: TGTGCCAGCAGCTTGATGAGTCCTAACTATGGCTACACCTTC. It codes for CASSLMSPNYGYTF.

This clone came up once. The rearrangement joins TRBV30 to TRBJ1-2; possible D gene TRBD1, 5 bases. The germline gives CDR1 GTSNPN, CDR2 SVGIG (reference sequence). The CDR3 length is 13 residues. Trimming shortened V by 3 bases and J by 7 bases, and 15 bases separated the two germline ends. DNA of the CDR3: TGTGCCTGGAGCCTACAGGTAGGAGCTGGCTACACCTTC. This translates into CAWSLQVGAGYTF.

Here the CDR3 DNA reads TGTGCCAGCAGCACAGACAGCTCCTATAATTCACCCCTCCACTTT. Translated: CASSTDSSYNSPLHF. The rearrangement joins TRBV9 to TRBJ1-6, with D possibly being TRBD1 (5 bases). The V and J ends lost 4 bases and 0 bases respectively, with 8 bases between them. CDR3 size: 15 residues. From germline, CDR1 is SGDLS and CDR2 YYNGEE.

This sequence joins TRBV4-1 and TRBJ1-1, with D unclear. The length of the CDR3 is 14 residues. CDR1 is MGHRA, CDR2 YSYEKL, per germline. Trimming stripped 1 base from V and 0 bases from J, with 6 bases between. CDR3 residues: CASSQGPLNTEAFF. The CDR3 DNA is TGCGCCAGCAGCCAAGGGCCCCTGAACACTGAAGCTTTCTTT.

The chain couples TRBV3-1 (or the pseudogene TRBV3-2) to TRBJ2-4; 8 bases are shared with TRBD1. From germline, CDR1 is LGHDT and CDR2 YNNKEL (reference sequence). The CDR3 consists of 14 residues. Losses at the gene ends were 4 bases for V and 4 bases for J; bases not matched to a gene: 3. The CDR3 DNA sequence: TGTGCCAGCAGCCTGGACAGGGAAAAAAACATTCAGTACTTC. Amino acid sequence: CASSLDREKNIQYF.

The chain links TRBV3-1 (or the pseudogene TRBV3-2) to TRBJ2-5; 7 nucleotides line up with TRBD1. The CDR3 consists of 16 residues. The germline gives CDR1 LGHDT, CDR2 YNNKEL (reference sequence). J gave up 1 base and V 4 bases, and 9 bases lay outside the gene matches. CDR3 nucleotide sequence: TGTGCCAGCAGCCTAGTTACAGGGGTCGGCCAAGAGACCCAGTACTTC. This codes for CASSLVTGVGQETQYF.

The chain joins TRBV13 to TRBJ2-1; 11 bases are shared with TRBD2. This CDR3 is 16 amino acids long. CDR1 is PRHDT, CDR2 FYEKMQ, per germline (reference sequence). Trimming took 4 bases from V and 8 from J; bases not matched to a gene: 10. The CDR3 is CASSSLAGGKVDEQFF. Here the CDR3 DNA reads TGTGCCAGCAGCTCCCTAGCGGGGGGTAAAGTCGATGAGCAGTTCTTC.

This clone came up a few times. The J gene is TRBJ1-1, the V gene TRBV19; D possibly corresponds to TRBD1 (5 bases). Germline V gives CDR1 LNHDA, CDR2 SQIVND (reference sequence). The CDR3 runs 14 residues. Trimming cost V 0 bases and J 1 base, with 6 bases left between them. The CDR3 DNA follows: TGTGCCAGTAGTATAGATCAGGGGAACACTGAAGCTTTCTTT. This codes for CASSIDQGNTEAFF.

This clone was picked up many times. CDR3 in amino acids: CASSLRQAASTEAFF. CDR3 DNA sequence: TGCGCCAGCAGCTTGAGACAGGCAGCGAGCACTGAAGCTTTCTTT. The genes are TRBV5-1 and TRBJ1-1; D is possibly TRBD1 (6 bases). The CDR3 extends over 15 amino acids. V was trimmed by 1 base and J by 4 bases, leaving 14 bases between them. Germline V gives CDR1 SGHRS, CDR2 YFSETQ.

This chain joins TRBV5-1 and TRBJ2-1; D unclear. CDR1 is SGHRS, CDR2 YFSETQ, per germline. The CDR3 covers 13 residues. The V gene lost 2 bases and the J gene lost 5 bases, with 8 bases spanning the gap. CDR3 region: CASSFWSDNEQFF. CDR3 nucleotides: TGCGCCAGCAGCTTTTGGTCAGACAATGAGCAGTTCTTC.

The chain couples TRBV7-9 to TRBJ2-7; D is perhaps TRBD2 (7 bases). V shed 5 bases and J shed 4 bases, with 18 bases lying between them. The CDR3 consists of 15 residues. Germline assignment: CDR1 SEHNR and CDR2 FQNEAQ (reference sequence). The CDR3 here is CASSPPGGVVYEQYF. The CDR3 nucleotides read TGTGCCAGCAGCCCCCCGGGGGGCGTCGTATACGAGCAGTACTTC.

The chain is built from TRBV5-6 and TRBJ2-7; 7 bases match TRBD2. CDR1 is SGHDT, CDR2 YYEEEE, per germline. This CDR3 region has 16 residues. The V gene end was trimmed by 0 bases and the J gene end by 2 bases; junction bases not matched to a gene: 8. The CDR3 DNA sequence: TGTGCCAGCAGCTTGGTCATTGGACTAGACACCTACGAGCAGTACTTC. Amino acids: CASSLVIGLDTYEQYF.

The gene calls are TRBV6-4 and TRBJ2-1, with TRBD1 identical over 9 bases. Germline assignment: CDR1 MRHNA and CDR2 SNTAGT. With V trimmed by 5 bases and J by 4 bases, 6 bases remained unmatched. This CDR3 comprises 15 residues. In DNA, the CDR3 is TGTGCCAGCAGTCCCACCGGGACAGGGTACAATGAGCAGTTCTTC. Translating it yields CASSPTGTGYNEQFF.

This sequence joins TRBV25-1 and TRBJ1-2; 7 nucleotides align to TRBD1. CDR3 length: 14 residues. From germline, CDR1 is MGHDK and CDR2 SYGVNS. The ends lost 4 bases at V and 7 bases at J; junction bases unmatched: 9. CDR3: CASSGSTGAIGYTF. DNA of the CDR3: TGTGCCAGCAGTGGCAGCACAGGGGCTATTGGCTACACCTTC.

The CDR3 region is CASSPSEDSTYEQYF. CDR3 DNA sequence: TGTGCCAGCAGCCCATCTGAGGACAGCACCTACGAGCAGTACTTC. This chain connects TRBV7-6 to TRBJ2-7; a possible D gene is TRBD1 (6 bases). The CDR3 consists of 15 residues. V was trimmed by 5 bases and J by 2 bases, leaving 16 bases between them. Germline lookup yields CDR1 SGHVS and CDR2 FNYEAQ.